The T cell receptor beta chain under discussion was sequenced for a study of blood T cell repertoires in COVID-19. Turning to the study itself: Some COVID-19 samples were acute and others convalescent; all came from the United States, Italy and Spain.

Study processing details: Scientists estimated how many nucleated cells there were by amplifying reference gene primers. TCRdb keeps only in-frame clones here, not all; method: immunoSEQ multiplex PCR. Clone size and V and J calls were adopted from that table, with D and trimming inferred from the DNA. The data hold about 68,000 clones, with roughly nine tenths observed a single time. This TCR came from a man aged 45-65 years with acute or convalescent COVID-19. The sequenced sample consisted of peripheral blood.

The CDR3 loop is CASSPRGLNYGYTF. Written as DNA, the CDR3 is TGTGCCAGCAGCCCCCGAGGATTGAACTATGGCTACACCTTC. This sequence joins TRBV7-2 and TRBJ1-2; unclear D gene. Germline lookup yields CDR1 SGHTA and CDR2 FQGNSA. The length of the CDR3 is 14 residues. Deletions cut 5 bases from V and 2 bases from J, with 12 bases between.